Reported below is one T cell receptor (beta chain). Its antigen is not identified. The table came from immunoSEQ multiplex PCR; TCRdb's copy has only in-frame clones and leaves some out. The table shows 150,000 or so clones, with about 88% occurring only once. This sample is drawn from a study of radiation and T cells in renal cell carcinoma. V dropped 0 bases and J dropped 9; count of bases not matched to a gene: 7. Germline loops: CDR1 MNHEY, CDR2 SVGAGI. The CDR3 runs 16 residues. Overall study findings and caveats: From baseline, blood top tumor clonotypes peaked at 2 weeks post-radiation.

Time point defined: baseline pretreatment blood. Treatment here: 15 Gy SBRT to primary tumor, nephrectomy 4 weeks later. This receptor was identified in a woman in her 50s with renal cell carcinoma. The rearrangement uses TRBV6-5 and TRBJ1-6, with 8 bases aligning to TRBD1. Specimen: blood, collected from a patient whose treatment included radiotherapy and nephrectomy. The CDR3 region is CASSYSLAGGGSPLHF. The CDR3, as DNA: TGTGCCAGCAGTTACTCTTTGGCAGGGGGCGGTTCACCCCTCCACTTT.